This is a list of T cell receptor beta chains from one sample in a study of Ad26.COV2.S vaccination and SARS-CoV-2 variants. Clones were sequenced by immunoSEQ multiplex PCR, and TCRdb holds only the in-frame ones, with some missing. The sample lists hundreds of thousands of clones, 80% to 90% occurring once. Sequences were derived from peripheral blood, sampled in a trial of Ad26.COV2.S vaccine versus placebo. These receptors were taken from a person between 18 and 65 years old who received the Ad26.COV2.S COVID-19 vaccine or a placebo. Each CDR3 is given with its conserved first and last residue. Fields, in order: D gene, clone size, J gene, V gene, CDR3 protein, CDR3 DNA. D genes are given only for firm matches. Only some rows state a clone size, as once, few, many or a class for expanded clones.

D gene: NA
clone size: few
J gene: TRBJ2-7
V gene: TRBV6-6
CDR3 protein: CASGGVAPTYEQYF
CDR3 DNA: TGTGCCAGCGGTGGCGTGGCCCCCACCTACGAGCAGTACTTC

D gene: TRBD1
clone size: once
J gene: TRBJ1-1
V gene: TRBV19
CDR3 protein: CASRTRTGLITEAFF
CDR3 DNA: TGTGCCAGTAGGACTCGGACAGGGCTTATCACTGAAGCTTTCTTT

D gene: NA
clone size: NA
J gene: TRBJ1-1
V gene: TRBV6-2/TRBV6-3
CDR3 protein: CASSKGYEAFF
CDR3 DNA: TGTGCCAGCAGTAAAGGGTACGAAGCTTTCTTT

D gene: NA
clone size: NA
J gene: TRBJ1-1
V gene: TRBV5-6
CDR3 protein: CASSWMNTEAFF
CDR3 DNA: TGTGCCAGCAGCTGGATGAACACTGAAGCTTTCTTT

D gene: TRBD1
clone size: NA
J gene: TRBJ1-5
V gene: TRBV19
CDR3 protein: CASRSQGRNQPQHF
CDR3 DNA: TGTGCCAGTCGATCACAGGGGAGGAATCAGCCCCAGCATTTT

D gene: TRBD2
clone size: NA
J gene: TRBJ2-1
V gene: TRBV5-4
CDR3 protein: CASRRPGGEQFF
CDR3 DNA: TGTGCCAGCAGGAGGCCGGGGGGTGAGCAGTTCTTC

D gene: NA
clone size: NA
J gene: TRBJ2-1
V gene: TRBV3-1/TRBV3-2
CDR3 protein: CASSRVVEDEQFF
CDR3 DNA: TGTGCCAGCAGCCGAGTGGTGGAGGATGAGCAGTTCTTC

D gene: TRBD1
clone size: NA
J gene: TRBJ2-5
V gene: TRBV5-1
CDR3 protein: CASSSTGEETQYF
CDR3 DNA: TGCGCCAGCAGTTCCACAGGGGAGGAGACCCAGTACTTC

D gene: TRBD2
clone size: NA
J gene: TRBJ2-5
V gene: TRBV18
CDR3 protein: CASSPPGLAGVVSETQYF
CDR3 DNA: TGTGCCAGCTCACCACCGGGACTAGCGGGAGTCGTTTCAGAGACCCAGTACTTC

D gene: NA
clone size: NA
J gene: TRBJ2-1
V gene: TRBV6-5
CDR3 protein: CASSSGTIYNEQFF
CDR3 DNA: TGTGCCAGCAGTTCCGGTACTATTTACAATGAGCAGTTCTTC

D gene: NA
clone size: NA
J gene: TRBJ1-2
V gene: TRBV30
CDR3 protein: CAWSLDRKYYGYTF
CDR3 DNA: TGTGCCTGGAGTTTGGACAGAAAGTACTATGGCTACACCTTC

D gene: TRBD2
clone size: NA
J gene: TRBJ2-1
V gene: TRBV3-1/TRBV3-2
CDR3 protein: CASSPTPGLATYNEQFF
CDR3 DNA: TGTGCCAGCAGCCCGACACCGGGACTAGCAACCTACAATGAGCAGTTCTTC

D gene: NA
clone size: NA
J gene: TRBJ2-7
V gene: TRBV21-1
CDR3 protein: CASSNTGGSYEQYF
CDR3 DNA: TGTGCCAGCAGCAATACAGGGGGCTCCTACGAGCAGTACTTC

D gene: TRBD2
clone size: NA
J gene: TRBJ2-7
V gene: TRBV3-1/TRBV3-2
CDR3 protein: CASSQPGHTSGYSYEQYF
CDR3 DNA: TGTGCCAGCAGCCAACCGGGACACACTAGCGGGTACTCCTACGAGCAGTACTTC

D gene: NA
clone size: NA
J gene: TRBJ2-1
V gene: TRBV18
CDR3 protein: CASSPGSSNEQFF
CDR3 DNA: TGTGCCAGCTCACCAGGTTCTAGCAATGAGCAGTTCTTC

D gene: NA
clone size: NA
J gene: TRBJ1-5
V gene: TRBV15
CDR3 protein: CATSPRSRGLNQPQHF
CDR3 DNA: TGTGCCACCAGCCCCCGGAGCCGGGGCCTTAATCAGCCCCAGCATTTT

D gene: NA
clone size: NA
J gene: TRBJ1-4
V gene: TRBV7-9
CDR3 protein: CASSRTARNEKLFF
CDR3 DNA: TGTGCCAGCAGCCGGACAGCACGTAATGAAAAACTGTTTTTT

D gene: TRBD1
clone size: once
J gene: TRBJ1-2
V gene: TRBV10-3
CDR3 protein: CAISYPGTGDPGYTF
CDR3 DNA: TGTGCCATCAGCTACCCCGGGACAGGGGACCCGGGGTACACCTTC

D gene: TRBD2
clone size: NA
J gene: TRBJ2-1
V gene: TRBV3-1/TRBV3-2
CDR3 protein: CASSRTSGASYNEQFF
CDR3 DNA: TGTGCCAGCAGTCGGACTAGCGGAGCGTCCTACAATGAGCAGTTCTTC

D gene: NA
clone size: once
J gene: TRBJ2-5
V gene: TRBV5-1
CDR3 protein: CASSQVGETQYF
CDR3 DNA: TGCGCCAGCAGCCAGGTGGGAGAGACCCAGTACTTC

D gene: TRBD2
clone size: NA
J gene: TRBJ2-7
V gene: TRBV14
CDR3 protein: CASSQDGPPGLAGVLFSAEQYF
CDR3 DNA: TGTGCCAGCAGCCAAGATGGCCCGCCGGGACTAGCGGGGGTTTTATTCTCGGCCGAGCAGTACTTC

D gene: NA
clone size: NA
J gene: TRBJ2-1
V gene: TRBV10-2
CDR3 protein: CASSPAGEQFF
CDR3 DNA: TGCGCCAGCAGTCCGGCCGGGGAGCAGTTCTTC

D gene: NA
clone size: once
J gene: TRBJ1-2
V gene: TRBV13
CDR3 protein: CASSSGTRKDYGYTF
CDR3 DNA: TGTGCCAGCAGCTCGGGGACGAGGAAGGACTATGGCTACACCTTC

D gene: TRBD1
clone size: NA
J gene: TRBJ2-2
V gene: TRBV11-2
CDR3 protein: CASSLQGADTGELFF
CDR3 DNA: TGTGCCAGCAGCTTGCAGGGGGCGGATACCGGGGAGCTGTTTTTT

D gene: NA
clone size: NA
J gene: TRBJ1-1
V gene: TRBV30
CDR3 protein: CAWSVQGDTEAFF
CDR3 DNA: TGTGCCTGGAGTGTACAAGGGGACACTGAAGCTTTCTTT

D gene: TRBD2
clone size: NA
J gene: TRBJ2-7
V gene: TRBV5-4
CDR3 protein: CASSLASGYEQYF
CDR3 DNA: TGTGCCAGCAGCTTGGCTAGCGGCTACGAGCAGTACTTC

D gene: TRBD2
clone size: once
J gene: TRBJ2-3
V gene: TRBV4-3
CDR3 protein: CASSRQALAGGRDTQYF
CDR3 DNA: TGCGCCAGCAGCCGCCAAGCACTAGCGGGGGGGCGGGATACGCAGTATTTT

D gene: NA
clone size: NA
J gene: TRBJ2-7
V gene: TRBV5-4
CDR3 protein: CASSLEEGSYEQYF
CDR3 DNA: TGTGCCAGCAGCTTGGAAGAGGGATCCTACGAGCAGTACTTC

D gene: NA
clone size: NA
J gene: TRBJ2-7
V gene: TRBV4-3
CDR3 protein: CASSQDTYEQYF
CDR3 DNA: TGCGCCAGCAGCCAAGACACCTACGAGCAGTACTTC

D gene: NA
clone size: NA
J gene: TRBJ1-1
V gene: TRBV7-9
CDR3 protein: CASSFGQSGTEAFF
CDR3 DNA: TGTGCCAGCAGCTTCGGGCAGAGCGGCACTGAAGCTTTCTTT

D gene: NA
clone size: NA
J gene: TRBJ1-1
V gene: TRBV30
CDR3 protein: CAWSGGGEAFF
CDR3 DNA: TGTGCCTGGAGTGGGGGGGGTGAAGCTTTCTTT

D gene: NA
clone size: NA
J gene: TRBJ1-2
V gene: TRBV24-1
CDR3 protein: CATSASGGYGYTF
CDR3 DNA: TGTGCCACCAGTGCATCAGGAGGGTATGGCTACACCTTC

D gene: NA
clone size: NA
J gene: TRBJ2-6
V gene: TRBV29-1
CDR3 protein: CSVSHSAGANVLTF
CDR3 DNA: TGCAGCGTTTCCCATTCGGCAGGGGCCAACGTCCTGACTTTC

D gene: TRBD2
clone size: NA
J gene: TRBJ2-7
V gene: TRBV19
CDR3 protein: CASSIGGSSHEQYF
CDR3 DNA: TGTGCCAGTAGTATCGGCGGGAGCAGCCACGAGCAGTACTTC

D gene: NA
clone size: NA
J gene: TRBJ2-7
V gene: TRBV5-4
CDR3 protein: CASSLGTYEQYF
CDR3 DNA: TGTGCCAGCAGCTTAGGTACCTACGAGCAGTACTTC

D gene: NA
clone size: NA
J gene: TRBJ1-3
V gene: TRBV30
CDR3 protein: CAWSVRTGSGNTIYF
CDR3 DNA: TGTGCCTGGAGTGTACGGACCGGCTCTGGAAACACCATATATTTT

D gene: NA
clone size: NA
J gene: TRBJ2-3
V gene: TRBV7-9
CDR3 protein: CASSLGVAQNTDTQYF
CDR3 DNA: TGTGCCAGCAGCTTAGGGGTAGCTCAGAACACAGATACGCAGTATTTT

D gene: NA
clone size: NA
J gene: TRBJ2-2
V gene: TRBV29-1
CDR3 protein: CSADRENTGELFF
CDR3 DNA: TGCAGCGCCGATCGGGAGAACACCGGGGAGCTGTTTTTT

D gene: NA
clone size: NA
J gene: TRBJ2-6
V gene: TRBV18
CDR3 protein: CASSSPALANVLTF
CDR3 DNA: TGTGCCAGCTCATCTCCAGCCCTGGCCAACGTCCTGACTTTC

D gene: TRBD2
clone size: few
J gene: TRBJ2-7
V gene: TRBV19
CDR3 protein: CASSEPGGSSYEQYF
CDR3 DNA: TGTGCCAGTAGTGAGCCCGGGGGGAGCTCCTACGAGCAGTACTTC

D gene: TRBD2
clone size: NA
J gene: TRBJ2-1
V gene: TRBV5-6
CDR3 protein: CASSLMSSGAYNEQFF
CDR3 DNA: TGTGCCAGCAGCTTGATGTCTAGCGGGGCCTACAATGAGCAGTTCTTC

D gene: NA
clone size: NA
J gene: TRBJ2-1
V gene: TRBV18
CDR3 protein: CASSRPNPTYNEQFF
CDR3 DNA: TGTGCCAGCTCCCGACCGAACCCAACCTACAATGAGCAGTTCTTC

D gene: TRBD1
clone size: NA
J gene: TRBJ2-2
V gene: TRBV5-8
CDR3 protein: CASSLVGGEDTGELFF
CDR3 DNA: TGTGCCAGCAGCTTAGTAGGGGGCGAGGACACCGGGGAGCTGTTTTTT

D gene: TRBD1
clone size: NA
J gene: TRBJ1-1
V gene: TRBV12-3/TRBV12-4
CDR3 protein: CASNKGTGERAFF
CDR3 DNA: TGTGCCAGCAATAAAGGGACAGGGGAAAGGGCTTTCTTT

D gene: NA
clone size: NA
J gene: TRBJ2-1
V gene: TRBV7-2
CDR3 protein: CASSRGAGVAEQFF
CDR3 DNA: TGTGCCAGCAGCCGGGGGGCCGGGGTCGCTGAGCAGTTCTTC

D gene: TRBD1
clone size: NA
J gene: TRBJ2-1
V gene: TRBV24-1
CDR3 protein: CATSDLASTGAWNEQFF
CDR3 DNA: TGTGCCACCAGTGATTTAGCCTCGACAGGGGCATGGAATGAGCAGTTCTTC

D gene: NA
clone size: once
J gene: TRBJ1-2
V gene: TRBV3-1/TRBV3-2
CDR3 protein: CASSQAENYGYTF
CDR3 DNA: TGTGCCAGCAGCCAAGCAGAAAACTATGGCTACACCTTC